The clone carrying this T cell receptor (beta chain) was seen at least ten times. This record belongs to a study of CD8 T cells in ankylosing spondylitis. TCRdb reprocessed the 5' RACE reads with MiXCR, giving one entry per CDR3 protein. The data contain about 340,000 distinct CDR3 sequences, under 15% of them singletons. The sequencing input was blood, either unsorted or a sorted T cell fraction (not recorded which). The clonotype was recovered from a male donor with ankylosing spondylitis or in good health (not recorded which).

CDR3 sequence reads: CSASSVAWVDTQYF. In DNA, the CDR3 is TGCAGTGCTAGTTCGGTTGCCTGGGTGGATACGCAGTATTTT. The chain has TRBV20-1 and TRBJ2-3; D gene unclear. This CDR3 is 14 amino acids long. Germline-derived CDR1 and CDR2 are DFQATT and SNEGSKA (reference sequence). The V and J ends lost 3 bases and 6 bases respectively, with 16 bases between them.